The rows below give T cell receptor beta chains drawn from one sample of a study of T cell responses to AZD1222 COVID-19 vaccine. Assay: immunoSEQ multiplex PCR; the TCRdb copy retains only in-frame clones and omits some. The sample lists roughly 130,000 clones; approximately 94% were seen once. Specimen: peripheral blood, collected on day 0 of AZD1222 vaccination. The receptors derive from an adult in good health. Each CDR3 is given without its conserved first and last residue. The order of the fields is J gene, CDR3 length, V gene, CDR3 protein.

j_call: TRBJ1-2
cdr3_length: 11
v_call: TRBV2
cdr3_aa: ASRGDWNYGYT

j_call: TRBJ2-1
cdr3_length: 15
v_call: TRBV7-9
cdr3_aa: ASSLGLSSGSYNEQF

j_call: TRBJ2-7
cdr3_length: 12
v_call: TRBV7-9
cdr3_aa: ASRRGEARPEQY

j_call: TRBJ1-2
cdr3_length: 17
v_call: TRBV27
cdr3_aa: ASSFQEGTGDWRNYGYT

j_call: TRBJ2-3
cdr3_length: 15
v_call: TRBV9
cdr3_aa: ASSPSLAGIITDTQY

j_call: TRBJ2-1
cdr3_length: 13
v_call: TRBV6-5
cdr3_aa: ASSYRVSSYNEQF

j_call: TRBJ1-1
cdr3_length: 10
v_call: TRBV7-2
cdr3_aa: ASSLEGYEGF

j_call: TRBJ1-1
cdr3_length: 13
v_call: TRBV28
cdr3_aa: ASPGPLLGTYEAF

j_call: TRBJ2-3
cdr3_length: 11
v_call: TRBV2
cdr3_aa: ASKTSGPDTQY

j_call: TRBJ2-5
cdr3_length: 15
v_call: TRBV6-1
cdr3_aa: ASSERRTSGIQETQY

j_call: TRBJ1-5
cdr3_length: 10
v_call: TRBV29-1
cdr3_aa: SVGTANQPQH

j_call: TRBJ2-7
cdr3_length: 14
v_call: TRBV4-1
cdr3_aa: ASSQVGGQGTYEQY

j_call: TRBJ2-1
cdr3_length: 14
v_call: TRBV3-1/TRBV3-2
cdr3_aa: ASSQARLAKDNEQF

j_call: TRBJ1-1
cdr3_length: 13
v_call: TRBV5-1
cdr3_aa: ASSSQTALITEAF

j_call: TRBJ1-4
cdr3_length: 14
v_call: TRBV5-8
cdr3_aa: ASSISDPRTNEKLF

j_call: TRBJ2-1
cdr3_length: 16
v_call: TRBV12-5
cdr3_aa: ASGLVSSGQGSVNEQF

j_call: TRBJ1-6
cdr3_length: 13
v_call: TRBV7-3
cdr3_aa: ASSTTGRSNSPLH

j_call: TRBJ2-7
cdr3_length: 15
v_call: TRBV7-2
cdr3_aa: ASSFLPSGRASYEQY

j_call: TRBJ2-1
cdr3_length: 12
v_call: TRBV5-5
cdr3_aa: ASSLGRQIDEQF

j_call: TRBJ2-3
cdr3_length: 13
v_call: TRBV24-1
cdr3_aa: ATSELADDTDTQY

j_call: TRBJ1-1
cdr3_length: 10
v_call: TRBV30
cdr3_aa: AWDRANTEAF

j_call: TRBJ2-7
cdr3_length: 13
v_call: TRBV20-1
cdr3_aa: SASGTRDAPYEQY

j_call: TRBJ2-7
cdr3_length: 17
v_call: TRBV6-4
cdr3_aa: ASTQPWGTSGSSTYEQY

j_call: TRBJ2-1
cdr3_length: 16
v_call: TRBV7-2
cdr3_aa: ASSLGWERDRGLNEQF

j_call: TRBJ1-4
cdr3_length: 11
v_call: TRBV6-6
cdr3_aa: ASRTAGSEKLF

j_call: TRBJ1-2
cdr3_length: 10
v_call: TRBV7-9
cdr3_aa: ASSFSGGRYT

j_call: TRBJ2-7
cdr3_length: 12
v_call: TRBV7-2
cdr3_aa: ASSWTEGGYEQY

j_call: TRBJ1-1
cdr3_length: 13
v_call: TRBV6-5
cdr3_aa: ASTPSGTMNTEAF

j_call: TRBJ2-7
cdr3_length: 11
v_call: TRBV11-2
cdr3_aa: ASSPGQLYEQY

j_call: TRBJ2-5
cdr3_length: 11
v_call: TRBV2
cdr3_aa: ASSADRGKTQY

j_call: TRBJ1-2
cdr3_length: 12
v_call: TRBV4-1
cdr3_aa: ASSQSLGLYGYT